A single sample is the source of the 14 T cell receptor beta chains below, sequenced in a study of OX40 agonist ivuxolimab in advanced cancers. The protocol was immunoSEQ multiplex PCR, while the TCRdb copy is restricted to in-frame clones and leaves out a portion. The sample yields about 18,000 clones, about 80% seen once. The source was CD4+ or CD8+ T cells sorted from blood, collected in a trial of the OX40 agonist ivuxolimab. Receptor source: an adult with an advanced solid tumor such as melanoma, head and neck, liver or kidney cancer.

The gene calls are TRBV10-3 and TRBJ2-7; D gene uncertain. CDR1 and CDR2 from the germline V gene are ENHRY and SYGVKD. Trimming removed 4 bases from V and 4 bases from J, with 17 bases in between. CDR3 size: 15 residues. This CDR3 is CAISVDLPPRYEQYF. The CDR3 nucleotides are TGTGCCATCAGTGTCGATCTCCCACCACGTTACGAGCAGTACTTC.

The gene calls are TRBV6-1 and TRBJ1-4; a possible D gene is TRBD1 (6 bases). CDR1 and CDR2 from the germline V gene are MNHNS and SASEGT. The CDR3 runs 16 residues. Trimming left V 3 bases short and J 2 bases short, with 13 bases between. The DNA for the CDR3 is TGTGCCAGCAGTGAGGCAGGGGTGACTACTAATGAAAAACTGTTTTTT. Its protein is CASSEAGVTTNEKLFF.

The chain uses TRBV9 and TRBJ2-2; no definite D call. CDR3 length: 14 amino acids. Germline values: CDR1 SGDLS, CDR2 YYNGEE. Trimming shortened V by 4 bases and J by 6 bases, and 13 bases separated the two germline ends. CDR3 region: CASSSSLPPGELFF. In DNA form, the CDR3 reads TGTGCCAGCAGCTCAAGCCTACCGCCCGGGGAGCTGTTTTTT.

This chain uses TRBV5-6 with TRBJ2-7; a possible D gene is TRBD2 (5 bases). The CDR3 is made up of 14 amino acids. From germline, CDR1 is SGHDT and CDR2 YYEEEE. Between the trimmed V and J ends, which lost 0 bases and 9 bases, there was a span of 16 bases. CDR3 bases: TGTGCCAGCAGCTTGGACGGGGTTATGGACGGGCAGTACTTC. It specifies CASSLDGVMDGQYF.

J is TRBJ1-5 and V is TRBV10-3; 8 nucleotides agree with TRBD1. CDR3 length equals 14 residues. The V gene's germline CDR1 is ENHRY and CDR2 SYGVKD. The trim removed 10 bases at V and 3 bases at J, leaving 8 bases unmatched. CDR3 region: CASSRGPDNQPQHF. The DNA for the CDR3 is TGTGCCAGTTCCAGGGGGCCGGACAATCAGCCCCAGCATTTT.

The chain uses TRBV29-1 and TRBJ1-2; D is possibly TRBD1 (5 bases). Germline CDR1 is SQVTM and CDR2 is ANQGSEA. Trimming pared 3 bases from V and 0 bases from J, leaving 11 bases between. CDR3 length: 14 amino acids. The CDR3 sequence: CSVERQLANYGYTF. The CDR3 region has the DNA TGCAGCGTTGAGCGACAGCTAGCTAACTATGGCTACACCTTC. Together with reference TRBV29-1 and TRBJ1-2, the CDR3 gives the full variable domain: SAVISQKPSRDICQRGTSLTIQCQVDSQVTMMFWYRQQPGQSLTLIATANQGSEATYESGFVIDKFPISRPNLTFSTLTVSNMSPEDSSIYLCSVERQLANYGYTFGSGTRLTVV.

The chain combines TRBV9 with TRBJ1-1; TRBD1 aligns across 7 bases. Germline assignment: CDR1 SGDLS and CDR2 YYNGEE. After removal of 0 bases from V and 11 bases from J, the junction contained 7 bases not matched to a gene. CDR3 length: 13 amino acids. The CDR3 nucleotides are TGTGCCAGCAGCGTAGTCCAGGGGGTCGACGCTTTCTTT. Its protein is CASSVVQGVDAFF.

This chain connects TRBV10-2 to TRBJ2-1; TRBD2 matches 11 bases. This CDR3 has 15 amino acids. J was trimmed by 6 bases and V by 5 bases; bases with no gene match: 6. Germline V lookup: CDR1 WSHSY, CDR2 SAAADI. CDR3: CASSSPGLAANEQFF. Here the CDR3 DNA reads TGCGCCAGCAGTTCCCCGGGACTAGCGGCCAATGAGCAGTTCTTC.

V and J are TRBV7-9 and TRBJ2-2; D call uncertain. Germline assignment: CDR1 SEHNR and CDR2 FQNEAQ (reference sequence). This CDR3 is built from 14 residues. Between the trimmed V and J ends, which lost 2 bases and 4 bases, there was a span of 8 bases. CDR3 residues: CASSLPRPTGELFF. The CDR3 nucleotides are TGTGCCAGCAGCTTACCGCGCCCCACCGGGGAGCTGTTTTTT.

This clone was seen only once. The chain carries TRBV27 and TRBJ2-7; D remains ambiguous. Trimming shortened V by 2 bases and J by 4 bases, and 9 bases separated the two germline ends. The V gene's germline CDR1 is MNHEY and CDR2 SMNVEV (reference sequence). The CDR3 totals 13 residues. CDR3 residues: CASSLDFRYEQYF. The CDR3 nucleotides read TGTGCCAGCAGTTTAGATTTCCGGTACGAGCAGTACTTC.

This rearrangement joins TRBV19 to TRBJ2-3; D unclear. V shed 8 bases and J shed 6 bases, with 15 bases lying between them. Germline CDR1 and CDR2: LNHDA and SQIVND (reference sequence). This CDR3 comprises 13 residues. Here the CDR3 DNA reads TGTGCCAGTGGACCGGTTAAGGCGGATACGCAGTATTTT. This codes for CASGPVKADTQYF. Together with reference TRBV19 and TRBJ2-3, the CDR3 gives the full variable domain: DGGITQSPKYLFRKEGQNVTLSCEQNLNHDAMYWYRQDPGQGLRLIYYSQIVNDFQKGDIAEGYSVSREKKESFPLTVTSAQKNPTAFYLCASGPVKADTQYFGPGTRLTVL.

CDR3 nucleotide sequence: TGTGCCAGCAGCTTGGTGGTCACTGAAGCTTTCTTT. The encoded protein is CASSLVVTEAFF. The chain is built from TRBV5-6 and TRBJ1-1; D is undetermined. The CDR3 runs to 12 residues. Trimming removed 0 bases at V and 4 bases at J, with 4 bases between. From germline, CDR1 is SGHDT and CDR2 YYEEEE.

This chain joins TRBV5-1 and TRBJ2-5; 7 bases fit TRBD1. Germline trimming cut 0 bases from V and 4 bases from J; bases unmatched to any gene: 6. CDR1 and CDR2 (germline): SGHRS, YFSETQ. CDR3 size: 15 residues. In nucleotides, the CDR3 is TGCGCCAGCAGCTTGGACCGGGACAGAGGAGAGACCCAGTACTTC. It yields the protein CASSLDRDRGETQYF.

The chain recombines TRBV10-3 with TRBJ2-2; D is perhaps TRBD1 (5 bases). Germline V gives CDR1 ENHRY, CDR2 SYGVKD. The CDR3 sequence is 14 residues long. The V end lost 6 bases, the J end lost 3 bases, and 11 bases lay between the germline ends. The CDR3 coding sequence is TGTGCCATCAGATCAGGGTGGGACACCGGGGAGCTGTTTTTT. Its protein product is CAIRSGWDTGELFF.